This T cell receptor (beta chain) came from a study of tumor-infiltrating lymphocytes in primary liver carcinoma. Findings and caveats of the study: Merely some 7.5-25% of top clones spanned all five tumor regions. Whereas tumor region pairs overlapped more, tumor-adjacent and tumor-blood pairs overlapped less. With p = 0.039, the top-250-clone fraction in tumors significantly exceeded that in blood.

Each 20-30 mg portion of unsorted bulk tissue served as the source for co-extraction of RNA and DNA. These patients lived with chronic HBV infection and had never been treated. This clonotype appeared once. Antigen: not known. The junction and the germline gene differ at one end; a read error may be behind it. With about 470 ng total RNA as template and a constant-region primer, TCR beta cDNA was made. Amplification in three nested multiplex PCR rounds with slightly modified ARM-PCR gave rise to TCR beta libraries. Rounds one and two of PCR, each of approximately 11 cycles, were primed with TRBV1-TRBV30 forward primers and a C-beta reverse primer. TCRdb recomputed calls from the multiplex PCR reads with MiXCR, one row per CDR3 protein. The data hold about 22,000 distinct CDR3 sequences, with 75% to 85% observed a single time. The CDR3 totals 16 residues. Germline assignment: CDR1 SGHNT and CDR2 YYREEE (reference sequence).

This chain uses TRBV5-4 with TRBJ2-5; 9 bases are a match to TRBD1. Sequenced input: liver tumor tissue from sampling region 2. Subset reported: tumor region T2, inferior pole. The receptor was derived from a woman between 25 and 40 years old with primary liver carcinoma and hepatitis B virus infection. Here the CDR3 DNA reads TGTGCCAACAGCTCGGATTTGGGACAGGGTGTGGAGATCCAGTACTTC. Protein: CANSSDLGQGVEIQYF.